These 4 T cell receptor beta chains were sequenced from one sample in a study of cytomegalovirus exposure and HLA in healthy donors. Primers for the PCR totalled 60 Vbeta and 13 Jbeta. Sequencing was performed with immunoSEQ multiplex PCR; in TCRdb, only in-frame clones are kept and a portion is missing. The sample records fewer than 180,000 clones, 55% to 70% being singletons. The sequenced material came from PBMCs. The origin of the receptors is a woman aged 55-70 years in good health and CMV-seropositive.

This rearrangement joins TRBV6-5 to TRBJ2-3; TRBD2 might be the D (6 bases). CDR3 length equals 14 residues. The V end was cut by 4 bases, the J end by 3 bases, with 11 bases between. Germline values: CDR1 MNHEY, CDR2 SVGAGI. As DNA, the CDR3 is TGTGCCAGCAGTTTTGGGGGGTTAACAGATACGCAGTATTTT. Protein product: CASSFGGLTDTQYF.

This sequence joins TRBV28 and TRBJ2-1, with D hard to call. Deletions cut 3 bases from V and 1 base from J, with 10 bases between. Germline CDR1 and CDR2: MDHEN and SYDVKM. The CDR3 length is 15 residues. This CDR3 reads CASSFPYLSYNEQFF. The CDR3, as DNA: TGTGCCAGCAGTTTTCCATACTTATCCTACAATGAGCAGTTCTTC.

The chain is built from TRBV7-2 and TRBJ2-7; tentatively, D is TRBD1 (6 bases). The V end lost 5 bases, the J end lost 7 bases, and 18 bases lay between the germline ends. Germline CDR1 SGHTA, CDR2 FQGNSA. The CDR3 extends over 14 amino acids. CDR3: CASSPSTGPWEQYF. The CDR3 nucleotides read TGTGCCAGCAGCCCTTCGACAGGCCCTTGGGAGCAGTACTTC.

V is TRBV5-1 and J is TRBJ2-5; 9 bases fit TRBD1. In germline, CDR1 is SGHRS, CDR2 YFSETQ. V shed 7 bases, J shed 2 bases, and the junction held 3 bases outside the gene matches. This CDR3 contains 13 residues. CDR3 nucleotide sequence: TGCGCCAGCGGGACAGGGCCTCAAGAGACCCAGTACTTC. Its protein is CASGTGPQETQYF.